This TCR beta chain was captured by sequencing in a study of cytomegalovirus exposure and HLA in healthy donors. The CDR3 has 14 amino acids. Trimming took 5 bases from V and 2 from J, leaving 10 bases between them. The V gene's germline CDR1 is SGHVS and CDR2 FQNEAQ. This clone was recorded a few times. Sequenced by immunoSEQ multiplex PCR; TCRdb stores in-frame clones only, minus some. This sample yields about 83,000 clones, of which roughly 95% are seen a single time; about 1.3% belongs to the top ten. The sequence derives from a woman younger than 35 in good health and CMV-seronegative. This chain uses TRBV7-8 with TRBJ1-5, with unresolved D. Input material: PBMCs. This CDR3 reads CASSPLGGNQPQHF. CDR3 coding DNA: TGTGCCAGCAGCCCATTGGGCGGCAATCAGCCCCAGCATTTT.